This T cell receptor beta chain was captured by sequencing in a study of OX40 agonist ivuxolimab in advanced cancers. Autoimmune disease history or systemic immunosuppression disqualified patients. The CDR3 runs 18 residues. Trimming removed 0 bases at V and 2 bases at J, with 18 bases between. Germline V gene sequence: CDR1 LGHNA, CDR2 YSLEER. Repertoires were generated with immunoSEQ multiplex PCR, while TCRdb's copy carries only in-frame clones and drops some. The sample consists of about 24,000 clones, 84% of them appearing once. This TCR came from an adult with an advanced solid tumor such as melanoma, head and neck, liver or kidney cancer. J is TRBJ2-3 and V is TRBV4-3, with D perhaps TRBD2 (6 bases). This material consisted of CD4+ or CD8+ T cells sorted from blood, taken in a trial of the OX40 agonist ivuxolimab. The CDR3 bases are TGCGCCAGCAGCCAAGATTTGGGGACTCCTTACTACACAGATACGCAGTATTTT. Its protein is CASSQDLGTPYYTDTQYF.